The 9 T cell receptor beta chains below come from one sample, sequenced in a study of T cell responses to AZD1222 COVID-19 vaccine. Libraries were prepared by immunoSEQ multiplex PCR; TCRdb keeps only in-frame clonotypes and omits some of them. Altogether around 200,000 clones are present, over 80% being singletons, with the ten largest covering around 0.98%. Material: peripheral blood, obtained 28 days after the second dose of the MenACWY control vaccine. Receptor source: an adult who received the MenACWY meningococcal vaccine as a control.

The chain joins TRBV7-2 to TRBJ1-5; TRBD1 is a possible D gene (6 bases). V was trimmed by 1 base and J by 6 bases, leaving 13 bases between them. This CDR3 spans 15 amino acids. From germline, CDR1 is SGHTA and CDR2 FQGNSA. CDR3 sequence reads: CASSLDPTGGQPQHF. CDR3 in DNA: TGTGCCAGCAGCTTAGACCCGACAGGAGGTCAGCCCCAGCATTTT.

The chain has TRBV5-5 and TRBJ1-4, with D unclear. Germline loops: CDR1 SGHKS, CDR2 YYEKEE (reference sequence). The CDR3 is made up of 15 amino acids. V lost 2 bases and J 0 bases, leaving 8 bases between the germline ends. The CDR3 is CASSLGTATNEKLFF. CDR3 coding DNA: TGTGCCAGCAGCTTAGGCACGGCAACTAATGAAAAACTGTTTTTT.

The chain links TRBV18 to TRBJ1-5; 7 bases map to TRBD1. CDR1 KGHSH and CDR2 LQKENI come from the germline V gene. The CDR3 consists of 14 residues. V dropped 6 bases and J dropped 4; count of bases not matched to a gene: 6. CDR3 region: CASSQQGSNQPQHF. CDR3 DNA: TGTGCCAGCTCGCAACAGGGGTCGAATCAGCCCCAGCATTTT.

V and J are TRBV30 and TRBJ1-1; no firm D call. The germline V gene has CDR1 GTSNPN and CDR2 SVGIG (reference sequence). This CDR3 has 13 residues. V was clipped by 0 bases and J by 4 bases, with 9 bases between them. The CDR3 loop is CAWSVELSTEAFF. The CDR3 bases are TGTGCCTGGAGTGTAGAACTGAGCACTGAAGCTTTCTTT.

The chain combines TRBV13 with TRBJ1-1, with D possibly being TRBD1 (5 bases). V dropped 5 bases and J dropped 5 bases, with 15 bases sitting between them. The CDR3 extends over 14 amino acids. Germline V lookup: CDR1 PRHDT, CDR2 FYEKMQ (reference sequence). The CDR3 is CASSPQHGATEAFF. The CDR3 DNA follows: TGTGCCAGCAGCCCGCAACATGGGGCAACTGAAGCTTTCTTT.

The J gene is TRBJ1-1, the V gene TRBV19; D is possibly TRBD1 (6 bases). Trimming took off 6 bases at V and 5 bases at J, with 19 bases between the two ends. Germline CDR1 and CDR2: LNHDA and SQIVND (reference sequence). The CDR3 runs to 15 residues. CDR3 bases: TGTGCCAGTAGGCCTGTGGAGAGGGGGGGGACTGAAGCTTTCTTT. It translates to CASRPVERGGTEAFF.

This clone was detected only a few times. The chain's CDR3 is CASRMGASNQPQHF. The CDR3 DNA follows: TGTGCCAGCAGGATGGGGGCCAGCAATCAGCCCCAGCATTTT. The chain links TRBV6-5 to TRBJ1-5; TRBD1 is a possible D gene (6 bases). Germline V gene data show CDR1 as MNHEY and CDR2 as SVGAGI. The CDR3 spans 14 residues. V gave up 6 bases and J gave up 1 base, with 10 bases separating them.

This sequence joins TRBV6-2 or TRBV6-3 and TRBJ1-1, with no clear D. V lost 6 bases to trimming and J lost 0 bases, with 11 bases between them. CDR1 and CDR2 (germline): MNHEY, SVGEGT. There are 14 residues in the CDR3. CDR3 sequence reads: CASSQPTVNTEAFF. The CDR3 DNA reads TGTGCCAGCAGCCAGCCGACGGTGAACACTGAAGCTTTCTTT.

The CDR3 DNA is TGTGCTGGAGAGAGGGACAGTACAACCGGGGAGCTGTTTTTT. Translating it yields CAGERDSTTGELFF. The V and J genes are TRBV30 and TRBJ2-2; 7 positions match TRBD1. Germline values: CDR1 GTSNPN, CDR2 SVGIG (reference sequence). This CDR3 has 14 residues.